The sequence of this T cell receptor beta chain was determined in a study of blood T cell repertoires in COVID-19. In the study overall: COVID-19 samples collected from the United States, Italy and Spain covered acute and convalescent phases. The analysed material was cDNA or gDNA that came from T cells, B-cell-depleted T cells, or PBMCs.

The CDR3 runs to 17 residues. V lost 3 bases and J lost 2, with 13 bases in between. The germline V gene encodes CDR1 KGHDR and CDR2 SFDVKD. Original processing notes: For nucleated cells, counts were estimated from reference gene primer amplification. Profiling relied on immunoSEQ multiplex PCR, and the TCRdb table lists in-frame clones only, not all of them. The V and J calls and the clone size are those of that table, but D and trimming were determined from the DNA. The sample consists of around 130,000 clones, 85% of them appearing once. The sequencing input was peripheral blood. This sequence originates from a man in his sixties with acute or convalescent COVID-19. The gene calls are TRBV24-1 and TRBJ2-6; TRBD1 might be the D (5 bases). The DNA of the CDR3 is TGTGCCACCAGTGATCGCCAGGGTATGCCTGGGGCCAACGTCCTGACTTTC. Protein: CATSDRQGMPGANVLTF.